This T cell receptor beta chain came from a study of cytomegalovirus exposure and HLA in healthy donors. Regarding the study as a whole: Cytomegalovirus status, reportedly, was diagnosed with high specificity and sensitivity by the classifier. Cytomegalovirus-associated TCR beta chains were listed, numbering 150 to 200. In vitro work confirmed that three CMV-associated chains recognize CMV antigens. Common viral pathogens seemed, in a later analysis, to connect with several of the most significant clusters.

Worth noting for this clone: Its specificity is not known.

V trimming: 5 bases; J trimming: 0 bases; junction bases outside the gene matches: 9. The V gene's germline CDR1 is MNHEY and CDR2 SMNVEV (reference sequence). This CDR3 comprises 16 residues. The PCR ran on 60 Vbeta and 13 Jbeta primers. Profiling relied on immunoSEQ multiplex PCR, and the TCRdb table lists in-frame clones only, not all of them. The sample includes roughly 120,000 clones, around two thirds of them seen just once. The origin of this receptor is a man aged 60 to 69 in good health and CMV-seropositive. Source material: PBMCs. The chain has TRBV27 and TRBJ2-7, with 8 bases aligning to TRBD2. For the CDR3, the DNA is TGTGCCAGCAGTCCCCGGGGGGGGGTTAACTCCTACGAGCAGTACTTC. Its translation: CASSPRGGVNSYEQYF.